The 8 T cell receptor beta chains given below trace back to one sample, sequenced in a study of T cell responses to AZD1222 COVID-19 vaccine. The table came from immunoSEQ multiplex PCR; TCRdb's copy has only in-frame clones and leaves some out. The sample shows 45,000 or so clones, approximately 90% of them seen only once. The sample here was peripheral blood, taken 28 days after the second AZD1222 dose. All receptors derive from an adult who received the AZD1222 COVID-19 vaccine.

The sample holds one count of this clone. The chain recombines TRBV3-1 (or the pseudogene TRBV3-2) with TRBJ2-2; D not resolved. CDR1 is LGHDT and CDR2 is YNNKEL in the germline V gene (reference sequence). V lost 1 base and J 7 bases, leaving 7 bases between the germline ends. CDR3 length: 13 amino acids. CDR3 amino acids: CASSQVGGGELFF. The CDR3 DNA reads TGTGCCAGCAGCCAAGTAGGCGGCGGGGAGCTGTTTTTT.

The rearrangement links TRBV10-3 to TRBJ2-5, with TRBD2 identical over 8 bases. Germline V gene data show CDR1 as ENHRY and CDR2 as SYGVKD. Trimming removed 4 bases from V and 0 bases from J; junction bases left unmatched: 10. The CDR3 contains 17 residues. As DNA, the CDR3 is TGTGCCATCAGTGGTGAAACTAGCGGAGCCTACCAAGAGACCCAGTACTTC. Amino acids: CAISGETSGAYQETQYF.

Only a few counts were recorded for this clone. Other DNA sequences within the sample encode an identical CDR3. This chain connects TRBV19 to TRBJ1-1, with 7 bases lining up with TRBD1. This CDR3 has 14 amino acids. Germline lookup yields CDR1 LNHDA and CDR2 SQIVND (reference sequence). J gave up 2 bases and V 5 bases, and 5 bases lay outside the gene matches. CDR3 loop: CASSPDRANTEAFF. The CDR3 DNA reads TGTGCCAGTAGTCCAGACAGGGCTAACACTGAAGCTTTCTTT.

The chain links TRBV14 to TRBJ2-3; D gene unclear. The CDR3 extends over 15 amino acids. The V gene lost 0 bases and the J gene lost 7 bases, with 14 bases spanning the gap. The germline V gene has CDR1 SGHDN and CDR2 FVKESK. Here the CDR3 DNA reads TGTGCCAGCAGCCAAGATGTGACTTTTTCGAATACGCAGTATTTT. It codes for CASSQDVTFSNTQYF.

The rearrangement links TRBV6-1 to TRBJ1-1; no reliable D call. The germline gives CDR1 MNHNS, CDR2 SASEGT. V was cut by 0 bases and J by 8 bases, with 4 bases left in between. There are 11 residues in the CDR3. The CDR3 region is CASSEAPEAFF. The CDR3 DNA reads as TGTGCCAGCAGTGAAGCACCCGAAGCTTTCTTT.

This clone showed up just a few times. V gene TRBV4-1 combines with J gene TRBJ1-6; 8 bases fit TRBD1. Germline trimming cut 5 bases from V and 8 bases from J; bases unmatched to any gene: 8. The CDR3 runs to 15 residues. The germline gives CDR1 MGHRA, CDR2 YSYEKL. In DNA, the CDR3 is TGCGCCAGCAGCATCGGACAGGGAGGGTATTCACCCCTCCACTTT. Residues: CASSIGQGGYSPLHF.

V gene TRBV11-2 combines with J gene TRBJ2-7; no reliable D call. There are 12 residues in the CDR3. Per germline, CDR1 SGHAT and CDR2 FQNNGV. The V gene lost 2 bases and the J gene lost 6 bases, with 8 bases spanning the gap. The CDR3 nucleotides read TGTGCCAGCAGCTTAACACGAAGCGAGCAGTACTTC. Translated: CASSLTRSEQYF.

This rearrangement joins TRBV28 to TRBJ1-5, with no clear D. The CDR3 length is 13 residues. V lost 3 bases, J lost 4 bases, and 7 bases lay in between. Germline V gene sequence: CDR1 MDHEN, CDR2 SYDVKM. The DNA for the CDR3 is TGTGCCAGCAGTTTTCTGGGTAATCAGCCCCAGCATTTT. It translates to CASSFLGNQPQHF.